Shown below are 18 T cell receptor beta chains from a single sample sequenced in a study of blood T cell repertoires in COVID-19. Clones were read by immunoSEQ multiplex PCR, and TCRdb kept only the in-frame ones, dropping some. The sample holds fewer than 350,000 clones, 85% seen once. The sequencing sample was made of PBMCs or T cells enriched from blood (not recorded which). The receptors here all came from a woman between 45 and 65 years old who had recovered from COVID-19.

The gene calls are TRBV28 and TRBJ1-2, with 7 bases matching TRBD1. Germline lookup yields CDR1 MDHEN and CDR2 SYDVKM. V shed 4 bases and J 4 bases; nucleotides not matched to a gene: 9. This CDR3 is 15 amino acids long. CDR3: CASSSRRDSSYGYTF. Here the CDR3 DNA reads TGTGCCAGCAGTTCACGACGGGACAGCAGCTATGGCTACACCTTC.

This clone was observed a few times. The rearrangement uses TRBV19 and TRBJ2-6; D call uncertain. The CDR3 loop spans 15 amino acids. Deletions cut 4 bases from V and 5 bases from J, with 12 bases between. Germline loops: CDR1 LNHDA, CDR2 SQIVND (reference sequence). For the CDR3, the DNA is TGTGCCAGTAGTAGTAGCAGCTTGTGGGCCAACGTCCTGACTTTC. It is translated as CASSSSSLWANVLTF.

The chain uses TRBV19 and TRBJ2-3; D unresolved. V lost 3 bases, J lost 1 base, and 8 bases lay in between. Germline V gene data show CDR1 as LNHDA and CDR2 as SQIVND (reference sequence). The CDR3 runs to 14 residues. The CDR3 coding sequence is TGTGCCAGTAGTATTCCTCGGGGCACAGATACGCAGTATTTT. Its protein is CASSIPRGTDTQYF.

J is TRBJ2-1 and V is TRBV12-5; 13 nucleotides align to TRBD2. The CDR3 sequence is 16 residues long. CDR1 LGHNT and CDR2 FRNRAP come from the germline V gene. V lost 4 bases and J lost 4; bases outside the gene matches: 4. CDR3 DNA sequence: TGTGCTAGTGGTTCCCGGACTAGCGGGAGATACAATGAGCAGTTCTTC. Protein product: CASGSRTSGRYNEQFF.

CDR3 loop: CASSRDRDNTEAFF. The CDR3 region has the DNA TGTGCCAGCAGTAGAGACAGGGATAACACTGAAGCTTTCTTT. This chain uses TRBV6-4 with TRBJ1-1; 7 positions agree with TRBD1. The germline CDR1 and CDR2 sequences are MRHNA and SNTAGT. The trim removed 5 bases at V and 2 bases at J, leaving 5 bases unmatched. This CDR3 contains 14 residues.

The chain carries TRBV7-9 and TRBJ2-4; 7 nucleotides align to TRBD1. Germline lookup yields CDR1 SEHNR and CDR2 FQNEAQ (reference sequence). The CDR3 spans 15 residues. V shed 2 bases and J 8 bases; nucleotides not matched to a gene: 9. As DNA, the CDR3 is TGTGCCAGCAGCTTACGGACAGGCATGGAAGACATTCAGTACTTC. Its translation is CASSLRTGMEDIQYF.

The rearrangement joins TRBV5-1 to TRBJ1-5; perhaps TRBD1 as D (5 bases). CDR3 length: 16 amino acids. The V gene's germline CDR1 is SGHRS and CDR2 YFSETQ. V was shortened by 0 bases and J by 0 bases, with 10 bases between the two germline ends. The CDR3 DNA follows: TGCGCCAGCAGCTTGGGATCGGGGGTTAGCAATCAGCCCCAGCATTTT. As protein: CASSLGSGVSNQPQHF.

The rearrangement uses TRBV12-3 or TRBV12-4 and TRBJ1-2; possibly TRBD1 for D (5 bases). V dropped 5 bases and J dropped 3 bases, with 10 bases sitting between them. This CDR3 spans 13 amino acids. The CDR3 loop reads CASSLGGDYGYTF. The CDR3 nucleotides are TGTGCCAGCAGTCTCGGGGGGGACTATGGCTACACCTTC.

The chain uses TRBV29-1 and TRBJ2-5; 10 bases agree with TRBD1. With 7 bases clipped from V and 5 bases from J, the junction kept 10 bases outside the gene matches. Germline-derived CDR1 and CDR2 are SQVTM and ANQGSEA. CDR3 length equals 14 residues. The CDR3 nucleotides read TGCAGCGCCTCCAGAGGACAGGGGGTTGAGACCCAGTACTTC. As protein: CSASRGQGVETQYF.

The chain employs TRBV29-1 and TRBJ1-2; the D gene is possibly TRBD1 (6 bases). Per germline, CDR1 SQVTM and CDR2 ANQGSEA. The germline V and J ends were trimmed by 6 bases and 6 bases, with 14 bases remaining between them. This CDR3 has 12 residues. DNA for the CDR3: TGCAGCGTCCTCTGGGGGCAAAATGGCTACACCTTC. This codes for CSVLWGQNGYTF.

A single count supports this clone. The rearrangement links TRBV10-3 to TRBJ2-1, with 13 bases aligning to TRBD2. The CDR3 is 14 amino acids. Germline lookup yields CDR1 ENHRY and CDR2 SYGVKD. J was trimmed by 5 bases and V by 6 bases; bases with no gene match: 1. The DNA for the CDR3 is TGTGCCATCAGAGGACTAGCGGGGGACAATGAGCAGTTCTTC. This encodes CAIRGLAGDNEQFF.

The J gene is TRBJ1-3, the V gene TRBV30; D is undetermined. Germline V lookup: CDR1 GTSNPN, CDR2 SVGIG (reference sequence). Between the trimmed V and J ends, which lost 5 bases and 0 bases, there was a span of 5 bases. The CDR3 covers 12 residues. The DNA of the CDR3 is TGTGCCTGGGACTTCTCTGGAAACACCATATATTTT. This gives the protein CAWDFSGNTIYF.

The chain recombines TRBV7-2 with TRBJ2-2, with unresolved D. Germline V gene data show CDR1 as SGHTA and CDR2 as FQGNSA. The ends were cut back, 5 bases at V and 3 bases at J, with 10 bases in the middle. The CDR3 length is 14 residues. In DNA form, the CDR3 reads TGTGCCAGCAGCCAGACAATCCACACCGGGGAGCTGTTTTTT. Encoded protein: CASSQTIHTGELFF.

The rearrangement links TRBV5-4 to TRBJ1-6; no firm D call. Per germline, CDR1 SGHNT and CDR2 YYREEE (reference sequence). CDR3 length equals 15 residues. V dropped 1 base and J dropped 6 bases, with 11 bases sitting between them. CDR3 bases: TGTGCCAGCAGCTTGAAACGGGGTTCTAATTCACCCCTCCACTTT. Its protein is CASSLKRGSNSPLHF.

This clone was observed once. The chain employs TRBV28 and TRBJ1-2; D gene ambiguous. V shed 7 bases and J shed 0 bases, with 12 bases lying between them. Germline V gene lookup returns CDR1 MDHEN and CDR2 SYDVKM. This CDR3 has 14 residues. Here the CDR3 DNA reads TGTGCCAGCAAAGCCCCGGGAACTAACTATGGCTACACCTTC. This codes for CASKAPGTNYGYTF.

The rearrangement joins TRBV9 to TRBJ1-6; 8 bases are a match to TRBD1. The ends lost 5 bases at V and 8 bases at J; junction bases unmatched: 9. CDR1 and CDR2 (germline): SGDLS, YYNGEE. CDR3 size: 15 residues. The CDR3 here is CASSMGTGLDSPLHF. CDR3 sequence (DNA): TGTGCCAGCAGTATGGGGACAGGTCTTGATTCACCCCTCCACTTT.

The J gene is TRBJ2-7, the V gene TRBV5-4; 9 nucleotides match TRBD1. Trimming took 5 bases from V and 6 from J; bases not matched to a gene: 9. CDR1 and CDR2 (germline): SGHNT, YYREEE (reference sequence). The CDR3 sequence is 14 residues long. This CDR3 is CASRTGTGYSEQYF. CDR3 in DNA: TGTGCCAGCAGGACTGGGACAGGGTACTCCGAGCAGTACTTC.

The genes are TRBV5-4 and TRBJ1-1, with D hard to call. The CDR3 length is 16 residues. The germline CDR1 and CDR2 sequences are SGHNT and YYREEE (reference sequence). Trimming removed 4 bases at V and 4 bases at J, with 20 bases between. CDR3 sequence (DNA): TGTGCCAGCAGCGCCGGAATCCGGAGGGTGGGCACTGAAGCTTTCTTT. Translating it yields CASSAGIRRVGTEAFF.